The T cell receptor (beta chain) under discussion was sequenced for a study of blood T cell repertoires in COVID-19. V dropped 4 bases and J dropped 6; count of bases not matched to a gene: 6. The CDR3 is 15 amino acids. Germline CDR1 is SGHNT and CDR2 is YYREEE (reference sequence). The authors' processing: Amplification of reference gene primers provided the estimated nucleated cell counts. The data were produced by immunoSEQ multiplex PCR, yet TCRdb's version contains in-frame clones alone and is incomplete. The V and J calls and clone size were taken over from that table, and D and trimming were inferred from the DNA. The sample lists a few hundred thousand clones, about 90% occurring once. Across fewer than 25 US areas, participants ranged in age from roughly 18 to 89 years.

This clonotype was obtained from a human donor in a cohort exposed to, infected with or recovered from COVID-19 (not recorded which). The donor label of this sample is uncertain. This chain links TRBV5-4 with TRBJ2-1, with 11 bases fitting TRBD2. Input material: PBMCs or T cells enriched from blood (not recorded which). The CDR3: CASSKIAGGFNEQFF. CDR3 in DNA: TGTGCCAGCAGCAAAATAGCGGGGGGGTTCAATGAGCAGTTCTTC.